The T cell receptor beta chain under discussion was sequenced for a study of blood T cells in healthy people across ages. This CDR3 has 15 amino acids. V shed 3 bases and J shed 1 base, with 10 bases lying between them. CDR1 SGHTA and CDR2 FQGNSA come from the germline V gene. On this clonotype itself: The antigen remains undetermined.

The draw of peripheral blood yielded roughly 9.4 milliliters from each donor. Study findings and constraints: Unsorted PBMCs prevented conclusive naive versus antigen-experienced comparison. Diversity estimates from one million T cells were considered underestimates.

A second roughly 7 to 11 cycle PCR used barcoded and J-beta primers. TCRdb re-derived calls from the 5' RACE reads in MiXCR, one entry per CDR3 protein. The sample carries roughly 680,000 distinct CDR3 sequences, over 40% recorded once. This sequence originates from a woman aged 80 or over in good health. The specimen was blood. This sequence joins TRBV7-2 and TRBJ1-5; D is unresolved. CDR3 nucleotides: TGTGCCAGCAGCTTCGGGAGTCGGAGCAATCAGCCCCAGCATTTT. This sequence encodes CASSFGSRSNQPQHF.